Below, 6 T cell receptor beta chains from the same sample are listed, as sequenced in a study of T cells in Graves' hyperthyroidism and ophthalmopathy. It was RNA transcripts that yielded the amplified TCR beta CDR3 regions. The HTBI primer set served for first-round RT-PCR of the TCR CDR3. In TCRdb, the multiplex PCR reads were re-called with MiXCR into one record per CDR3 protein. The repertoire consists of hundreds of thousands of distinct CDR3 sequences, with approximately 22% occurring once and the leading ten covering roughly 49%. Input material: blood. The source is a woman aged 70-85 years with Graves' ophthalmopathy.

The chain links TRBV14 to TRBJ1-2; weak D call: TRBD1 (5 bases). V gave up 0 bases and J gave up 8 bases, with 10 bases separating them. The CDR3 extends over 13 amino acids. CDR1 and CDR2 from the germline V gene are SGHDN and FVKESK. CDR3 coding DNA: TGTGCCAGCAGCCAAGACTGGGGGAGAGGCTACACCTTC. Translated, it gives CASSQDWGRGYTF.

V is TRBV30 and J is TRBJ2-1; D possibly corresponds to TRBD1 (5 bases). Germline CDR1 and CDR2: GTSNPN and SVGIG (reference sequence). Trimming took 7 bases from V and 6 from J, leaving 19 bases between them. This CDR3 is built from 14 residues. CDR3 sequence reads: CASWGKLKSNEQFF. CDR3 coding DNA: TGTGCCTCCTGGGGCAAACTTAAGTCCAATGAGCAGTTCTTC.

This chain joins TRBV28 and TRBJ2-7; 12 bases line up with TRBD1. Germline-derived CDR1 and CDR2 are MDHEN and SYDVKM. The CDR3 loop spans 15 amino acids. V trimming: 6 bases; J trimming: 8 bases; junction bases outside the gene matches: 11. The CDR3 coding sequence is TGTGCCAGCAGGTGGGGACAGGGGGCGCCGGAGAAGCAGTACTTC. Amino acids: CASRWGQGAPEKQYF.

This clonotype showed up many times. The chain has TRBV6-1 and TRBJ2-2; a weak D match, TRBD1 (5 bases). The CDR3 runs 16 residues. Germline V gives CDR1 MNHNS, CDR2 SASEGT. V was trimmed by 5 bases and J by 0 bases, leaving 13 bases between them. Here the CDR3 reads CASSPGQNTNTGELFF. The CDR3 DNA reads TGTGCCAGCAGTCCCGGACAAAATACGAACACCGGGGAGCTGTTTTTT.

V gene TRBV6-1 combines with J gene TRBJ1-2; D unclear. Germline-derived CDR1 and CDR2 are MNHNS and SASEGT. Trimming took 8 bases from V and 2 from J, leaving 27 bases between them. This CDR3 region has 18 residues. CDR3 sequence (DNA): TGTGCCAGCCACAGAGCAGGCGGGCAACTCGGGTCGAACTATGGCTACACCTTC. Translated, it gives CASHRAGGQLGSNYGYTF.

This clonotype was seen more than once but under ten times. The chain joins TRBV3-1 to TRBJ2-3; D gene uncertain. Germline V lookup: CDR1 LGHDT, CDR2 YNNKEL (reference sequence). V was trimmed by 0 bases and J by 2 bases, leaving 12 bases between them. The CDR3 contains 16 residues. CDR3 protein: CASSQDYGRNTDTQYF. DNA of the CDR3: TGTGCCAGCAGCCAAGATTACGGCCGAAACACAGATACGCAGTATTTT.